This entry features one TCR beta chain sequence. Its antigen is as yet unknown. Each CDR3 protein gets one entry after TCRdb re-called the reads with MiXCR. The data hold approximately 390,000 distinct CDR3 sequences, with 34% observed a single time. This entry belongs to a study of T cell repertoires in cytomegalovirus infection. Looked up from germline, CDR1 is LGHNT and CDR2 is FRNRAP. V lost 1 base, J lost 5 bases, and 3 bases stayed unmatched. The CDR3 is 16 residues long. General study points: Using cumulative public TCR beta family frequency, the authors identified those who carried CMV together with the relevant HLA.

The sample in question was cultured PBMCs, obtained from culture after CMV antigen stimulation. The receptor's source is a human donor in good health (CMV status not recorded). Some clones in this sample may be carry-over from other donors' samples. The rearrangement links TRBV12-5 to TRBJ2-1; 12 bases match TRBD2. The chain's CDR3 is CASGLDTSGGHNEQFF. In DNA form, the CDR3 reads TGTGCTAGTGGTTTGGACACTAGCGGGGGGCACAATGAGCAGTTCTTC.